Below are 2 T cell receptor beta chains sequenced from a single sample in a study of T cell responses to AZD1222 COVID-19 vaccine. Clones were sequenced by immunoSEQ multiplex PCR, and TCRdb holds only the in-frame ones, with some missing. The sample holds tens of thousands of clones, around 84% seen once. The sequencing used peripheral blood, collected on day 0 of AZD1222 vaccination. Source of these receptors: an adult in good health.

CDR3 in amino acids: CSVSTGTNTEAFF. The CDR3 DNA reads TGCAGCGTATCAACCGGAACCAACACTGAAGCTTTCTTT. This chain joins TRBV29-1 and TRBJ1-1; no reliable D call. Trimming removed 6 bases from V and 2 bases from J, with 13 bases in between. CDR1 SQVTM and CDR2 ANQGSEA come from the germline V gene. CDR3 size: 13 residues.

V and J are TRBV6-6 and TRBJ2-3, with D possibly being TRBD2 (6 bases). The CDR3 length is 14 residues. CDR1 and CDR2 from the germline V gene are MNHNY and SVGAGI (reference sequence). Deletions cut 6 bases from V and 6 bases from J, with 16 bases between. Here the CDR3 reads CASSRLGVGDTQYF. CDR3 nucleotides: TGTGCCAGCAGCCGACTAGGGGTAGGTGATACGCAGTATTTT.